This T cell receptor beta chain was profiled in a study of CXCR3-negative and CXCR3-positive naive CD8 T cells. Triplicates of over 250,000 cells were sorted from each CD8+ T cell subset. By phenotype, naive CD8+ T cells were CD45RO-CCR7+CD27+CD95-. The authors prepared UMI-labeled TRB cDNA libraries by 5' RACE. TCRdb re-called the 5' RACE reads and shows each CDR3 protein once, DNA omitted. The sample data list some 150,000 distinct CDR3 sequences. Germline lookup yields CDR1 SEHNR and CDR2 FQNEAQ (reference sequence). The CDR3 extends over 17 amino acids. On this clonotype: Its specificity is unknown.

Whole-study findings and limits: For the naive subsets, surface CD5 was similar, and TCR strength was inferred from TRB CDR3 properties. The study found more hydrophobic TRB CDR3s in CXCR3-positive naive cells than in CXCR3-negative naive cells.

Input material: naive CXCR3+ CD8+ T cells from blood. Subset denoted: CD45RO-CCR7+CD27+CD95- naive CD8+ T cells expressing CXCR3 (TNR3+). This chain joins TRBV7-9 and TRBJ1-5. The sequence came from a human donor in good health. Some clones in this sample may be carry-over from other donors' samples. The CDR3 loop is CASTSYTMGGPNQPQHF.